The 7 T cell receptor beta chains below all came from one sample that was sequenced in a study of T cells in Graves' hyperthyroidism and ophthalmopathy. Amplification yielded TCR beta CDR3 regions, with RNA transcripts as the source. With the HTBI primer set, the TCR CDR3 went through a first round of RT-PCR. From the multiplex PCR reads, TCRdb called clonotypes with MiXCR, one entry per CDR3 protein. The sample lists 450,000 to 700,000 distinct CDR3 sequences, around 45% seen once, with roughly 8.2% in the top ten. Sequences were obtained from peripheral blood or thyroid tissue (not recorded which). These receptors originate from a woman aged 18-35 years with Graves' hyperthyroidism.

This clonotype was seen at least ten times. V usage is TRBV13 and J usage is TRBJ1-2; the D is unclear. This CDR3 spans 15 amino acids. The germline V gene encodes CDR1 PRHDT and CDR2 FYEKMQ (reference sequence). V was clipped by 2 bases and J by 0 bases, with 10 bases between them. Here the CDR3 DNA reads TGTGCCAGCAGCTTAAGCCAGGAAGCTAACTATGGCTACACCTTC. Translating gives CASSLSQEANYGYTF.

As regards this clonotype: This may arise from a read error, as a much more abundant clone is one base away. The chain combines TRBV5-1 with TRBJ1-4; D remains ambiguous. CDR1 is SGHRS, CDR2 YFSETQ, per germline. CDR3 length: 14 residues. The V end lost 3 bases, the J end lost 7 bases, and 13 bases lay between the germline ends. Here the CDR3 reads CASSYSSGSEKLFF. The CDR3 DNA reads TGCGCCAGCAGCTACTCCTCGGGGAGTGAAAAACTGTTTTTT.

The sample holds many counts of this clonotype. The chain carries TRBV10-3 and TRBJ1-3; D uncertain. This CDR3 has 13 residues. Between the trimmed V and J ends, which lost 3 bases and 0 bases, there was a span of 3 bases. Germline V CDR1 and CDR2: ENHRY, SYGVKD. The CDR3 region has the DNA TGTGCCATCAGTGACAGCTCTGGAAACACCATATATTTT. It translates to CAISDSSGNTIYF.

The V call is TRBV29-1, the J call TRBJ1-1, with 8 bases aligning to TRBD1. V lost 8 bases and J lost 0; bases outside the gene matches: 5. This CDR3 region has 13 residues. The germline CDR1 and CDR2 sequences are SQVTM and ANQGSEA. The CDR3 reads CSSWTGMNTEAFF. DNA for the CDR3: TGCAGCAGTTGGACAGGGATGAACACTGAAGCTTTCTTT.

At least ten counts were recorded for this clonotype. V is TRBV7-2 and J is TRBJ2-2; 9 bases are shared with TRBD1. After removal of 4 bases from V and 7 bases from J, the junction contained 7 bases not matched to a gene. Germline lookup yields CDR1 SGHTA and CDR2 FQGNSA. CDR3 length: 15 residues. The DNA for the CDR3 is TGTGCCAGCAGCTCCAGACAGGGGGTTGGCGGGGAGCTGTTTTTT. Amino acids: CASSSRQGVGGELFF.

The table lists this clonotype with many counts. CDR3 coding DNA: TGTGCCAGCAGACGTTCCTCCTTTGGTGGAAACACTGAAGCTTTCTTT. Translation gives CASRRSSFGGNTEAFF. The chain joins TRBV6-5 to TRBJ1-1; D gene uncertain. This CDR3 is 16 amino acids long. The germline V and J ends were trimmed by 6 bases and 2 bases, with 19 bases remaining between them. Germline V lookup: CDR1 MNHEY, CDR2 SVGAGI.

This clonotype came up many times. The chain employs TRBV5-6 and TRBJ1-5; D perhaps matches TRBD1 (5 bases). The CDR3 contains 14 residues. Germline V lookup: CDR1 SGHDT, CDR2 YYEEEE. The V end lost 1 base, the J end lost 7 bases, and 12 bases lay between the germline ends. CDR3 DNA: TGTGCCAGCAGCTTGAGGGGTAGAGGACAGCCCCAGCATTTT. The encoded protein is CASSLRGRGQPQHF.